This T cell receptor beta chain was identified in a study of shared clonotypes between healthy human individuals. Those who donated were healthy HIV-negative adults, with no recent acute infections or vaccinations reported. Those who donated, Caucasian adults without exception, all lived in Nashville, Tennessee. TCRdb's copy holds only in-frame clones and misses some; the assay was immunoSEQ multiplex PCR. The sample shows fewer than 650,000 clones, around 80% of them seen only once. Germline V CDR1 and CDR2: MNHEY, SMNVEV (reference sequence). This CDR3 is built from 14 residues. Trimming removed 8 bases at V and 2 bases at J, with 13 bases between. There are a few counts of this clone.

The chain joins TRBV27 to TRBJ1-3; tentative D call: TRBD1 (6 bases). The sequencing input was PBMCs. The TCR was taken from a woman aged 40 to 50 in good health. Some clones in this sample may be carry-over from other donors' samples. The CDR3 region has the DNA TGTGCCAGCTCACCCGGGACAACTGGAAACACCATATATTTT. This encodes CASSPGTTGNTIYF.